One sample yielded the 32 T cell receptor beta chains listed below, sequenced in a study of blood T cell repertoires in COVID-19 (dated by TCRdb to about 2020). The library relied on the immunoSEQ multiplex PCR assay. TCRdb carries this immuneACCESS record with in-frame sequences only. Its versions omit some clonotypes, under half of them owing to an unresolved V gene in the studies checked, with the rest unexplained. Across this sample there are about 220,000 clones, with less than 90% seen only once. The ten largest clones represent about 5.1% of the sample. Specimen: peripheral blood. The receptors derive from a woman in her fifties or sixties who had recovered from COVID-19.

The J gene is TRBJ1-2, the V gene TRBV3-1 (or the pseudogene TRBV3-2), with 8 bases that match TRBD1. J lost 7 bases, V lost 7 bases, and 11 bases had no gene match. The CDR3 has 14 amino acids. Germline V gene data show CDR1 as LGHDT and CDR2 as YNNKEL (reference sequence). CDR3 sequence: CASTLHGTGRGYTF. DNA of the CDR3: TGTGCCAGCACCCTCCACGGGACAGGCCGTGGCTACACCTTC.

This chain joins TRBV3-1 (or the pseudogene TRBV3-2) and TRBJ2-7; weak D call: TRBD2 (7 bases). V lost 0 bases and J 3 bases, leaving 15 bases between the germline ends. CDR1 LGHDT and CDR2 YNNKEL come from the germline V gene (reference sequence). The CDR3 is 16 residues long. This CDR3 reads CASSQDPPGGLYEQYF. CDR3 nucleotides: TGTGCCAGCAGCCAAGATCCCCCGGGGGGCCTCTACGAGCAGTACTTC.

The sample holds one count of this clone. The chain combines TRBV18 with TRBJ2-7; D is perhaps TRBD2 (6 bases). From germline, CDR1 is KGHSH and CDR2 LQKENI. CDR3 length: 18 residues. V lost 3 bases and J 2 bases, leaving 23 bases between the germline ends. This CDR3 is CASSPTNRWASDTYEQYF. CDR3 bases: TGTGCCAGCTCACCTACGAACCGGTGGGCTAGCGACACCTACGAGCAGTACTTC.

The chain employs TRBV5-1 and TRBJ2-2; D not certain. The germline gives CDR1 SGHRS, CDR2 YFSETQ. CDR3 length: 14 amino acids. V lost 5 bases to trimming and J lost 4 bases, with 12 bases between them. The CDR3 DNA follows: TGCGCCAGCAGGGCCAGTACGGGCACCGGGGAGCTGTTTTTT. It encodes CASRASTGTGELFF.

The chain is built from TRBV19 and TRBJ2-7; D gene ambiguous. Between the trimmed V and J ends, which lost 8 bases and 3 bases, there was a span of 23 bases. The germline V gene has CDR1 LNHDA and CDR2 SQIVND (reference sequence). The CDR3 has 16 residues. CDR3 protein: CASLYVSRACHYEQYF. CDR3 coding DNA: TGTGCCAGTCTATATGTTTCTCGCGCTTGCCACTACGAGCAGTACTTC.

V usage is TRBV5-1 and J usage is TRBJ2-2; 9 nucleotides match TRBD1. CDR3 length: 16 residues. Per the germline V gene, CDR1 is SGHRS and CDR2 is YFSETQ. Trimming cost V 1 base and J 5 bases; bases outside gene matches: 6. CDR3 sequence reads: CASSLFGTGSTGELFF. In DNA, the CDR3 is TGCGCCAGCAGCTTGTTTGGGACAGGGAGTACCGGGGAGCTGTTTTTT.

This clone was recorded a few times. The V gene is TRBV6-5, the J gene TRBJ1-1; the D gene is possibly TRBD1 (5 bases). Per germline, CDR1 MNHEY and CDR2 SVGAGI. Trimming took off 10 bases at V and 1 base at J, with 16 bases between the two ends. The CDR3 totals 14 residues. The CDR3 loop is CATSQGRPNTEAFF. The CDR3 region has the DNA TGTGCCACCTCGCAGGGCCGGCCGAACACTGAAGCTTTCTTT.

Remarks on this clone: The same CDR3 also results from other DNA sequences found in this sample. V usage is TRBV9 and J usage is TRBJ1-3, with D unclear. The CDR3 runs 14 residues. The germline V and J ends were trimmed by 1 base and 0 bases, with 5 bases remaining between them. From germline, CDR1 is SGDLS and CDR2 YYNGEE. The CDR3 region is CASSVRSSGNTIYF. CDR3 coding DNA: TGTGCCAGCAGCGTACGGAGCTCTGGAAACACCATATATTTT.

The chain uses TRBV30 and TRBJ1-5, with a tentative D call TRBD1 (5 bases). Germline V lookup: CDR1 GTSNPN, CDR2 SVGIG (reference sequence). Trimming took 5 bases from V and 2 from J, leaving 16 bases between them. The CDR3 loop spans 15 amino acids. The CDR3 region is CAWRGWGVGNQPQHF. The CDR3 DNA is TGTGCCTGGCGGGGGTGGGGGGTAGGCAATCAGCCCCAGCATTTT.

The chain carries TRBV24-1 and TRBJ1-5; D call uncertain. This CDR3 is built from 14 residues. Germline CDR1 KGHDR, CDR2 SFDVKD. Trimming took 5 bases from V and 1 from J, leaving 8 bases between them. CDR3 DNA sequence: TGTGCCACCAGTGGATCCAGAAGCAATCAGCCCCAGCATTTT. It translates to CATSGSRSNQPQHF.

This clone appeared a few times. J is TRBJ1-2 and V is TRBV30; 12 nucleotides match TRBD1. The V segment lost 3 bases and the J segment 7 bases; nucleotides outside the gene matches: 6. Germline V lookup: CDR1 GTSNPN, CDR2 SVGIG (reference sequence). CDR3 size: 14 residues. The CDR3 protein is CAWSRDRGHPGYTF. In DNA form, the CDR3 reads TGTGCCTGGAGCCGGGACAGGGGGCACCCTGGCTACACCTTC.

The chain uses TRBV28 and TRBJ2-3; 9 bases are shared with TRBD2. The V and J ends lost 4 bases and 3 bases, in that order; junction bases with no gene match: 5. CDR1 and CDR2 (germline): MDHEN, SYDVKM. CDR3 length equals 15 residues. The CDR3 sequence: CASSSSGEGTDTQYF. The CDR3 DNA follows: TGTGCCAGCAGTTCTAGCGGGGAAGGGACAGATACGCAGTATTTT.

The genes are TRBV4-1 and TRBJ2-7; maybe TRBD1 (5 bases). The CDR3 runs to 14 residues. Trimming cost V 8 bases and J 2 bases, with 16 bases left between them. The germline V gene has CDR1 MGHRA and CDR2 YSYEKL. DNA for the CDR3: TGCGCCAGCTGGCCTTGGGGCAGAACCTACGAGCAGTACTTC. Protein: CASWPWGRTYEQYF.

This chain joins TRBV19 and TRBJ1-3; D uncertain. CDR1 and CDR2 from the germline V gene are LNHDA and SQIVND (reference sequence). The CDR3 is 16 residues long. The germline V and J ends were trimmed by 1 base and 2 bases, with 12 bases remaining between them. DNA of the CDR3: TGTGCCAGTAGTATAGTGGCACAGTATCCTGGAAACACCATATATTTT. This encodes CASSIVAQYPGNTIYF. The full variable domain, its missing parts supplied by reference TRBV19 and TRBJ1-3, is DGGITQSPKYLFRKEGQNVTLSCEQNLNHDAMYWYRQDPGQGLRLIYYSQIVNDFQKGDIAEGYSVSREKKESFPLTVTSAQKNPTAFYLCASSIVAQYPGNTIYFGEGSWLTVV.

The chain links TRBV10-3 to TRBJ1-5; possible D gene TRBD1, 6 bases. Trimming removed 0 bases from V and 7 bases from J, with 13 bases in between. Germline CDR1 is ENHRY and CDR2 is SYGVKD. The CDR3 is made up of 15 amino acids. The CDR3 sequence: CAISESRGRLQPQHF. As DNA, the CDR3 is TGTGCCATCAGTGAGTCCAGGGGACGACTACAGCCCCAGCATTTT.

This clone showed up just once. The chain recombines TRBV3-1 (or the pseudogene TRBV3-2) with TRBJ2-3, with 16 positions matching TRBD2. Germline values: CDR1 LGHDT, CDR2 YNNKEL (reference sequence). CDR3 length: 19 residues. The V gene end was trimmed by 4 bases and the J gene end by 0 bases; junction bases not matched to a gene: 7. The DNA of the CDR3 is TGTGCCAGCAGCCCTACCGGGACTAGCGGGGGGGGAAGCACAGATACGCAGTATTTT. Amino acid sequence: CASSPTGTSGGGSTDTQYF.

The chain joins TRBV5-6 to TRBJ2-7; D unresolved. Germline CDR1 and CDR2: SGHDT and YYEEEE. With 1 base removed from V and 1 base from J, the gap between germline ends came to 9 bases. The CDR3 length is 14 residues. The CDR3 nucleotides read TGTGCCAGCAGCTTGCAGTATCGATCCTACGAGCAGTACTTC. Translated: CASSLQYRSYEQYF.

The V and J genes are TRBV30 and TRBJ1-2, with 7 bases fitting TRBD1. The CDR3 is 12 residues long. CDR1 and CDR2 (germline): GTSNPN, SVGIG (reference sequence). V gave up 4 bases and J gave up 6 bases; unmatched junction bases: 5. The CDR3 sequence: CAWTRQGHGYTF. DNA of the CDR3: TGTGCCTGGACTCGACAGGGCCATGGCTACACCTTC.

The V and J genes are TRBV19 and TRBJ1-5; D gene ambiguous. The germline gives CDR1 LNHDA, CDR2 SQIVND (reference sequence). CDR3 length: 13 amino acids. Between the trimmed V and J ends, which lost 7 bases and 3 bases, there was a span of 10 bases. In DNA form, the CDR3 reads TGTGCCAGTACCGGGTCCCTCAATCAGCCCCAGCATTTT. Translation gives CASTGSLNQPQHF.

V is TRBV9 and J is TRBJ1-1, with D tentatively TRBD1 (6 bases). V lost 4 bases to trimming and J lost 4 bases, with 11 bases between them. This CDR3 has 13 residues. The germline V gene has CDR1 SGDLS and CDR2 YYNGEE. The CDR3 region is CASSRSRGTEAFF. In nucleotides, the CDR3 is TGTGCCAGCAGCCGTTCCAGGGGCACTGAAGCTTTCTTT.

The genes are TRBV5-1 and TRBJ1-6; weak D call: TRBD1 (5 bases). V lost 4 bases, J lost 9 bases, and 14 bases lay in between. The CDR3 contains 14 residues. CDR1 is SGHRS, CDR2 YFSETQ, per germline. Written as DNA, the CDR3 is TGCGCCAGCAGCGGGACTGATTGGAGTTCACCCCTCCACTTT. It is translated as CASSGTDWSSPLHF.

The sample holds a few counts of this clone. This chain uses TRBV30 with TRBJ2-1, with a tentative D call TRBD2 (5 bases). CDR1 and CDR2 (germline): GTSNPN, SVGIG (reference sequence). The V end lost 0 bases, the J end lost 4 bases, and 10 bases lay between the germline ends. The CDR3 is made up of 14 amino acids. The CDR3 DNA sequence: TGTGCCTGGAGTGTCGAAGCGGAATACAATGAGCAGTTCTTC. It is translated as CAWSVEAEYNEQFF.

CDR3 nucleotides: TGTGCCAGCTCCCGGGGGAGGGATGGCTACACCTTC. As protein: CASSRGRDGYTF. The chain uses TRBV21-1 and TRBJ1-2. TRBV21-1 is a pseudogene segment. The CDR3 is made up of 12 amino acids.

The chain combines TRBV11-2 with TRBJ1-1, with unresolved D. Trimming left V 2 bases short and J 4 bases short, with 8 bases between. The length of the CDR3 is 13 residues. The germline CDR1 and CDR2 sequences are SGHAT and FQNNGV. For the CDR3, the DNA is TGTGCCAGCAGCTTAAGCGGTACCACTGAAGCTTTCTTT. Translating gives CASSLSGTTEAFF.

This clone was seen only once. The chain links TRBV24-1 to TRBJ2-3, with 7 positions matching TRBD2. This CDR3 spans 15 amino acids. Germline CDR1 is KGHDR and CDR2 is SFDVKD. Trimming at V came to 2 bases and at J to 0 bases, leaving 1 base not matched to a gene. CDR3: CATSDSRGSTDTQYF. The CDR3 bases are TGTGCCACCAGTGATTCGCGGGGGAGCACAGATACGCAGTATTTT.

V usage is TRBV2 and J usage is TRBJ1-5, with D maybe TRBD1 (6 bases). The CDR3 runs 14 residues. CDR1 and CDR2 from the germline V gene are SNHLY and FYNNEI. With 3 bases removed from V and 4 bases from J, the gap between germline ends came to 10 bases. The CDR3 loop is CASSDPRGNQPQHF. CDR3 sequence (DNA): TGTGCCAGCAGTGATCCGAGGGGGAATCAGCCCCAGCATTTT.

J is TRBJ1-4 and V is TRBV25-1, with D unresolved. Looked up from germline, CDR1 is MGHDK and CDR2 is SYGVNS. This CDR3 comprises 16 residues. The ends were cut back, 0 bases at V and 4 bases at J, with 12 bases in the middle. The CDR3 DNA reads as TGTGCCAGCAGTGAATATCCGCGCCTAAGTAATGAAAAACTGTTTTTT. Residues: CASSEYPRLSNEKLFF.

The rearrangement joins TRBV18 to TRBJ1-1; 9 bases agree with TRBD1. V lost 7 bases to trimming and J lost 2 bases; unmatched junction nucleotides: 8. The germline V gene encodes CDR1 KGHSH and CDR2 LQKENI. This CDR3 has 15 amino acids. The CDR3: CASFKGQGLNTEAFF. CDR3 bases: TGTGCCAGCTTTAAGGGACAGGGACTTAACACTGAAGCTTTCTTT.

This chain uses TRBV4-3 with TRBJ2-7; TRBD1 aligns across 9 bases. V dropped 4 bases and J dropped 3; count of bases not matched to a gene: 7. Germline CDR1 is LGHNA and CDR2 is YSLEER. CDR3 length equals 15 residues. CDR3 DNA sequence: TGCGCCAGCAGCCCTACCGGGACAGGGTTCTACGAGCAGTACTTC. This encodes CASSPTGTGFYEQYF.

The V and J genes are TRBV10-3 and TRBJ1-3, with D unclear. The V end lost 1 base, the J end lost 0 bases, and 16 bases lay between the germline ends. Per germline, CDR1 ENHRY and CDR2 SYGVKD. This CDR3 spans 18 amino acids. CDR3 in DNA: TGTGCCATCAGTGAGTACGGGGTCTCACCGAACTCTGGAAACACCATATATTTT. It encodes CAISEYGVSPNSGNTIYF.

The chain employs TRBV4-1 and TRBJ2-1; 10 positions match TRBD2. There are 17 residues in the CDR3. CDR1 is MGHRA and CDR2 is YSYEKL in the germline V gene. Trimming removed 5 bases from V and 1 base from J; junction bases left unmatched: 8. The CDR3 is CASSRQASGGSYNEQFF. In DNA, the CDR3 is TGCGCCAGCAGCAGACAGGCTAGCGGGGGTTCCTACAATGAGCAGTTCTTC.

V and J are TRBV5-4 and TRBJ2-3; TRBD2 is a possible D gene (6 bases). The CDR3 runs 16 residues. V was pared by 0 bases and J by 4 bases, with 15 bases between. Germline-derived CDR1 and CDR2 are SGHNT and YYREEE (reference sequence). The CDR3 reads CASSLDNAGLADTQYF. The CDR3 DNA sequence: TGTGCCAGCAGCTTGGATAACGCGGGGTTGGCAGATACGCAGTATTTT.